This T cell receptor beta chain is drawn from a study of CD8+CD57+ T cells in acquired aplastic anemia. The authors sequenced patients whose flow cytometry had shown CD8+CD57+ cell expansion. Trimming stripped 1 base from V and 8 bases from J, with 2 bases between. The length of the CDR3 is 10 residues. Germline assignment: CDR1 MNHNS and CDR2 SASEGT. Investigators profiled TCR beta VDJ and CDR3 from genomic DNA template. MiXCR was run by TCRdb on the reads, yielding one entry per CDR3 protein. This table has about 470,000 distinct CDR3 sequences, about a third appearing once. The genes are TRBV6-1 and TRBJ1-2, with unresolved D. The sample consisted of sorted CD4+, CD8+, or CD8+CD57+ T cells (not recorded which) from PBMCs. This sequence was found in a human donor with aplastic anemia. The CDR3 bases are TGTGCCAGCAGTGAAGGGGGCTACACCTTC. Amino acids: CASSEGGYTF.